These 18 T cell receptor beta chains were sequenced from one sample in a study of cytomegalovirus exposure and HLA in healthy donors. Libraries were prepared by immunoSEQ multiplex PCR; TCRdb keeps only in-frame clonotypes and omits some of them. The sample lists some 240,000 clones, around 86% occurring once. Input material: PBMCs. These receptors came from a woman aged 25 to 45 in good health and CMV-seropositive.

The rearrangement uses TRBV4-2 and TRBJ2-1, with TRBD2 matching 9 bases. CDR1 and CDR2 from the germline V gene are LGHNA and YNFKEQ. The length of the CDR3 is 15 residues. The junction had 5 bases not matched to a gene; V was cut back by 6 bases and J by 2 bases. The CDR3 bases are TGTGCCAGCAGGCCTAGCGGGACCACCTACAATGAGCAGTTCTTC. Translating gives CASRPSGTTYNEQFF.

V is TRBV12-5 and J is TRBJ1-1; unclear D gene. Trimming took 5 bases from V and 0 from J, leaving 10 bases between them. The CDR3 is 14 residues long. The V gene's germline CDR1 is LGHNT and CDR2 FRNRAP. Here the CDR3 reads CASGPPGMNTEAFF. CDR3 bases: TGTGCTAGTGGTCCGCCGGGTATGAACACTGAAGCTTTCTTT.

Turning to this clone: This specimen includes other DNA sequences encoding the same CDR3. The chain couples TRBV5-1 to TRBJ2-3, with D perhaps TRBD1 (6 bases). This CDR3 spans 14 amino acids. Per germline, CDR1 SGHRS and CDR2 YFSETQ. Trimming stripped 1 base from V and 3 bases from J, with 9 bases between. CDR3: CASSLIQGTDTQYF. Here the CDR3 DNA reads TGCGCCAGCAGCTTGATCCAGGGGACAGATACGCAGTATTTT. Combining the CDR3 with reference TRBV5-1 and TRBJ2-3 gives the whole variable domain KAGVTQTPRYLIKTRGQQVTLSCSPISGHRSVSWYQQTPGQGLQFLFEYFSETQRNKGNFPGRFSGRQFSNSRSEMNVSTLELGDSALYLCASSLIQGTDTQYFGPGTRLTVL.

The chain joins TRBV4-1 to TRBJ2-7; the D gene is possibly TRBD1 (5 bases). Germline CDR1 MGHRA, CDR2 YSYEKL. V was pared by 0 bases and J by 0 bases, with 6 bases between. The CDR3 length is 14 residues. The CDR3 bases are TGCGCCAGCAGCCAAGATGACAGCTCCTACGAGCAGTACTTC. Amino acid sequence: CASSQDDSSYEQYF.

The chain links TRBV7-8 to TRBJ2-3; 10 positions match TRBD1. The CDR3 runs 17 residues. J gave up 1 base and V 2 bases, and 6 bases lay outside the gene matches. Germline V gives CDR1 SGHVS, CDR2 FQNEAQ. CDR3 protein: CASSLWVGTGGTDTQYF. The CDR3 coding sequence is TGTGCCAGCAGCTTATGGGTCGGGACAGGGGGCACAGATACGCAGTATTTT.

The chain recombines TRBV27 with TRBJ2-7; TRBD2 matches at 9 bases. V lost 5 bases to trimming and J lost 0 bases; unmatched junction nucleotides: 5. Germline V gene data show CDR1 as MNHEY and CDR2 as SMNVEV (reference sequence). The CDR3 consists of 15 residues. The CDR3 bases are TGTGCCAGCAGTCGACTAGCGGTCGGCTCCTACGAGCAGTACTTC. Translating it yields CASSRLAVGSYEQYF.

This clone occurred once. The genes are TRBV4-1 and TRBJ2-5; D possibly corresponds to TRBD1 (5 bases). Trimming stripped 1 base from V and 2 bases from J, with 5 bases between. The germline V gene has CDR1 MGHRA and CDR2 YSYEKL. The CDR3 covers 13 residues. The CDR3 DNA reads as TGCGCCAGCAGCCAAGGACAGCAAGAGACCCAGTACTTC. This sequence encodes CASSQGQQETQYF.

The chain combines TRBV6-5 with TRBJ1-2; 8 bases are shared with TRBD1. V gave up 4 bases and J gave up 4 bases; unmatched junction bases: 8. The length of the CDR3 is 15 residues. Germline V gives CDR1 MNHEY, CDR2 SVGAGI. CDR3 region: CASSWGTGDIYGYTF. DNA of the CDR3: TGTGCCAGCAGTTGGGGGACAGGCGATATCTATGGCTACACCTTC.

V is TRBV29-1 and J is TRBJ2-1; the match to TRBD2 covers 10 bases. The CDR3 is 12 residues long. V gave up 4 bases and J gave up 6 bases; unmatched junction bases: 0. CDR1 is SQVTM and CDR2 is ANQGSEA in the germline V gene. As DNA, the CDR3 is TGCAGCGTTGGACTAGCGGGCAATGAGCAGTTCTTC. Its translation is CSVGLAGNEQFF.

The chain couples TRBV27 to TRBJ1-2; D remains ambiguous. The CDR3 spans 13 residues. Trimming removed 3 bases from V and 0 bases from J, with 5 bases in between. The V gene's germline CDR1 is MNHEY and CDR2 SMNVEV (reference sequence). The CDR3 nucleotides are TGTGCCAGCAGTTTTACTGCTAACTATGGCTACACCTTC. It translates to CASSFTANYGYTF.

This clone was counted a few times. The V gene is TRBV5-5, the J gene TRBJ2-1; 10 nucleotides match TRBD2. The CDR3 has 19 residues. With 0 bases clipped from V and 5 bases from J, the junction kept 14 bases outside the gene matches. Germline loops: CDR1 SGHKS, CDR2 YYEKEE (reference sequence). CDR3 DNA: TGTGCCAGCAGCTTGGTCCCCCGGAGGTTAGCGGGAGGAGACAATGAGCAGTTCTTC. Protein product: CASSLVPRRLAGGDNEQFF.

The rearrangement joins TRBV11-2 to TRBJ2-7; D is perhaps TRBD1 (5 bases). The CDR3 runs 12 residues. V lost 2 bases to trimming and J lost 4 bases, with 6 bases between them. Per the germline V gene, CDR1 is SGHAT and CDR2 is FQNNGV. In nucleotides, the CDR3 is TGTGCCAGCAGCTTACAGGGTTACGAGCAGTACTTC. Translated: CASSLQGYEQYF. The entire variable domain, with the rest obtained from reference TRBV11-2 and TRBJ2-7, is as follows: EAGVAQSPRYKIIEKRQSVAFWCNPISGHATLYWYQQILGQGPKLLIQFQNNGVVDDSQLPKDRFSAERLKGVDSTLKIQPAKLEDSAVYLCASSLQGYEQYFGPGTRLTVT.

The rearrangement joins TRBV9 to TRBJ2-2; 10 bases align to TRBD1. J gave up 13 bases and V 4 bases, and 10 bases lay outside the gene matches. The CDR3 is made up of 14 amino acids. Germline V gene sequence: CDR1 SGDLS, CDR2 YYNGEE. The DNA of the CDR3 is TGTGCCAGCAGCACCGGGACAGGGGCAAAATGGCTGTTTTTT. Residues: CASSTGTGAKWLFF.

This clone was recorded a few times. This chain joins TRBV18 and TRBJ2-5; TRBD2 might be the D (5 bases). CDR3 length: 13 amino acids. Per germline, CDR1 KGHSH and CDR2 LQKENI. V was cut by 3 bases and J by 1 base, with 6 bases left in between. CDR3 DNA sequence: TGTGCCAGCTCACCGGCGGGCCAAGAGACCCAGTACTTC. Protein sequence: CASSPAGQETQYF.

The CDR3 nucleotides are TGTGCCACCGACAGGGGGCAGGAGACCCAGTACTTC. This encodes CATDRGQETQYF. This chain joins TRBV2 and TRBJ2-5, with 10 bases fitting TRBD1. J lost 5 bases, V lost 10 bases, and 4 bases had no gene match. Germline CDR1 reads SNHLY; CDR2 reads FYNNEI. There are 12 residues in the CDR3.

This clone was detected only once. The chain is built from TRBV19 and TRBJ2-3; 12 bases fit TRBD2. From germline, CDR1 is LNHDA and CDR2 SQIVND (reference sequence). V gave up 6 bases and J gave up 9 bases; unmatched junction bases: 16. The CDR3 is made up of 17 amino acids. The CDR3 reads CASSEDRLAGVLGTQYF. CDR3 bases: TGTGCCAGTAGCGAAGACCGACTAGCGGGAGTTCTCGGGACGCAGTATTTT.

The chain combines TRBV28 with TRBJ2-2, with TRBD2 matching 8 bases. Trimming cost V 6 bases and J 1 base; bases outside gene matches: 4. This CDR3 has 15 amino acids. Germline-derived CDR1 and CDR2 are MDHEN and SYDVKM. CDR3 nucleotide sequence: TGTGCCAGCAGGGCTAGCGGGCAGAACACCGGGGAGCTGTTTTTT. It codes for CASRASGQNTGELFF.

V gene TRBV6-5 combines with J gene TRBJ2-7; TRBD2 aligns across 8 bases. With V trimmed by 2 bases and J by 4 bases, 4 bases remained unmatched. CDR3 length: 14 residues. Germline V CDR1 and CDR2: MNHEY, SVGAGI. This CDR3 reads CASSYSGSRYEQYF. The DNA of the CDR3 is TGTGCCAGCAGTTACAGCGGGAGTAGGTACGAGCAGTACTTC.